The 27 T cell receptor beta chains reported below all come from one sample, sequenced in a study of cytomegalovirus exposure and HLA in healthy donors. PCR involved 60 Vbeta and 13 Jbeta primers. Clones were sequenced by immunoSEQ multiplex PCR, and TCRdb holds only the in-frame ones, with some missing. The repertoire has 130,000 or so clones, 75% of them found once; the top ten carry about 3.4%. Sequences were obtained from PBMCs. These receptors originate from a man younger than 45 in good health and CMV-seronegative.

The V gene is TRBV6-1, the J gene TRBJ1-3; the D is unclear. V lost 0 bases to trimming and J lost 4 bases, with 16 bases between them. CDR1 MNHNS and CDR2 SASEGT come from the germline V gene. There are 17 residues in the CDR3. The CDR3 region is CASSEAARSLGGNTIYF. CDR3 nucleotides: TGTGCCAGCAGTGAAGCGGCACGGTCCCTAGGAGGAAACACCATATATTTT.

This chain links TRBV5-1 with TRBJ2-3; 7 bases map to TRBD1. V shed 0 bases and J 0 bases; nucleotides not matched to a gene: 4. Germline loops: CDR1 SGHRS, CDR2 YFSETQ. The CDR3 spans 16 residues. CDR3 nucleotides: TGCGCCAGCAGCTTGGTCGGCAGGGGGAGCACAGATACGCAGTATTTT. Protein sequence: CASSLVGRGSTDTQYF. The whole variable domain, filled in from reference TRBV5-1 and TRBJ2-3, reads KAGVTQTPRYLIKTRGQQVTLSCSPISGHRSVSWYQQTPGQGLQFLFEYFSETQRNKGNFPGRFSGRQFSNSRSEMNVSTLELGDSALYLCASSLVGRGSTDTQYFGPGTRLTVL.

The chain couples TRBV30 to TRBJ2-7; 11 positions agree with TRBD1. J gave up 2 bases and V 3 bases, and 0 bases lay outside the gene matches. CDR3 length: 13 amino acids. The germline V gene encodes CDR1 GTSNPN and CDR2 SVGIG (reference sequence). For the CDR3, the DNA is TGTGCCTGGAGGGGACAGGGGGCCTACGAGCAGTACTTC. Protein: CAWRGQGAYEQYF.

V is TRBV10-3 and J is TRBJ2-5; 11 bases match TRBD2. The CDR3 sequence is 14 residues long. The germline gives CDR1 ENHRY, CDR2 SYGVKD. The junction had 4 bases not matched to a gene; V was cut back by 10 bases and J by 0 bases. The CDR3 protein is CATVAGGNQETQYF. The CDR3 DNA follows: TGTGCCACCGTAGCGGGGGGGAACCAAGAGACCCAGTACTTC.

The rearrangement uses TRBV4-3 and TRBJ2-2; TRBD2 matches 8 bases. Trimming at V came to 2 bases and at J to 5 bases, leaving 7 bases not matched to a gene. The germline gives CDR1 LGHNA, CDR2 YSLEER. The CDR3 extends over 16 amino acids. CDR3 nucleotides: TGCGCCAGCAGCCAACCATCCGGGGGGGTAACCGGGGAGCTGTTTTTT. Protein sequence: CASSQPSGGVTGELFF.

On this clone itself: Other DNA sequences in this specimen translate into the identical CDR3. This chain uses TRBV20-1 with TRBJ1-1; TRBD1 is a possible D gene (5 bases). Looked up from germline, CDR1 is DFQATT and CDR2 is SNEGSKA (reference sequence). This CDR3 region has 11 residues. Deletions cut 4 bases from V and 4 bases from J, with 7 bases between. This chain's CDR3 is CSAIRGTEAFF. For the CDR3, the DNA is TGCAGTGCTATAAGGGGCACTGAAGCTTTCTTT.

The chain has TRBV21-1 and TRBJ1-2; the D call of TRBD1 is as the table states it, not checked on the DNA. TRBV21-1 is a recognized pseudogene. This CDR3 spans 17 amino acids. The CDR3 region has the DNA TGTGCCAGCAGCAATTTCAGTCAGGGAAAGATTAACTATGGCTACACCTTC. Its protein is CASSNFSQGKINYGYTF.

There are a few counts of this clone. V usage is TRBV5-1 and J usage is TRBJ2-7, with 7 bases aligning to TRBD1. The CDR3 has 12 residues. The V and J ends lost 0 bases and 10 bases, in that order; junction bases with no gene match: 4. In germline, CDR1 is SGHRS, CDR2 YFSETQ. The CDR3 sequence is CASSLDDRAQYF. As DNA, the CDR3 is TGCGCCAGCAGCTTGGATGACAGGGCCCAGTACTTC.

The chain links TRBV7-8 to TRBJ2-6; 7 bases fit TRBD1. This CDR3 contains 21 residues. Looked up from germline, CDR1 is SGHVS and CDR2 is FQNEAQ. Trimming removed 1 base from V and 0 bases from J; junction bases left unmatched: 15. This CDR3 reads CASSLGVPGDSPISGANVLTF. The CDR3 DNA reads as TGTGCCAGCAGCTTAGGGGTCCCTGGGGACAGCCCAATCTCTGGGGCCAACGTCCTGACTTTC.

CDR3 in amino acids: CAWSHRTGTRGTF. The CDR3 DNA reads as TGTGCCTGGAGTCACCGGACAGGAACCCGGGGCACCTTC. The J gene is TRBJ1-2, the V gene TRBV30; 7 bases fit TRBD1. This CDR3 contains 13 residues. The V gene end was trimmed by 2 bases and the J gene end by 13 bases; junction bases not matched to a gene: 13. Per germline, CDR1 GTSNPN and CDR2 SVGIG (reference sequence).

This chain links TRBV29-1 with TRBJ2-3, with D tentatively TRBD2 (5 bases). CDR3 length: 14 amino acids. CDR1 is SQVTM, CDR2 ANQGSEA, per germline. The V end was cut by 3 bases, the J end by 4 bases, with 14 bases between. This chain's CDR3 is CSVDGGSDADTQYF. CDR3 nucleotides: TGCAGCGTTGACGGTGGGAGTGACGCAGATACGCAGTATTTT.

CDR3 sequence reads: CASSHIGAGTSGVAGYEQYF. The CDR3 DNA reads as TGCGCCAGCAGCCATATAGGGGCTGGGACTAGCGGGGTCGCGGGATACGAGCAGTACTTC. This rearrangement joins TRBV4-1 to TRBJ2-7, with 13 bases that match TRBD2. This CDR3 is built from 20 residues. Germline CDR1 and CDR2: MGHRA and YSYEKL. V was pared by 3 bases and J by 4 bases, with 18 bases of the junction left unmatched.

The chain uses TRBV11-2 and TRBJ2-7, with 7 bases lining up with TRBD2. The ends lost 2 bases at V and 0 bases at J; junction bases unmatched: 13. Looked up from germline, CDR1 is SGHAT and CDR2 is FQNNGV. The CDR3 has 18 amino acids. CDR3 sequence: CASSLTGNLAEISYEQYF. The CDR3 DNA reads TGTGCCAGCAGCTTAACGGGGAATCTAGCGGAGATCTCCTACGAGCAGTACTTC.

This chain connects TRBV6-6 to TRBJ1-1; TRBD1 matches 8 bases. The CDR3 totals 16 residues. Unmatched junction bases numbered 14, after V lost 7 bases and J lost 4 bases. The germline V gene encodes CDR1 MNHNY and CDR2 SVGAGI (reference sequence). CDR3 bases: TGTGCCAGCATCGACCCTCAGGGGGCTGTGTTCACTGAAGCTTTCTTT. It specifies CASIDPQGAVFTEAFF.

The rearrangement uses TRBV19 and TRBJ1-5; TRBD1 is a possible D gene (5 bases). Trimming stripped 10 bases from V and 6 bases from J, with 13 bases between. CDR1 and CDR2 from the germline V gene are LNHDA and SQIVND (reference sequence). The CDR3 length is 12 residues. The CDR3 region has the DNA TGTGCCACCTGGCATCAGGGTCAGCCCCAGCATTTT. Translated: CATWHQGQPQHF.

The V call is TRBV27, the J call TRBJ2-2; the match to TRBD1 covers 8 bases. Trimming cost V 7 bases and J 3 bases; bases outside gene matches: 10. This CDR3 contains 16 residues. Germline V gene lookup returns CDR1 MNHEY and CDR2 SMNVEV (reference sequence). CDR3 loop: CASNGRQGKDTGELFF. As DNA, the CDR3 is TGTGCCAGCAACGGCCGACAGGGGAAGGACACCGGGGAGCTGTTTTTT.

The chain couples TRBV19 to TRBJ1-2; 7 nucleotides agree with TRBD1. Per the germline V gene, CDR1 is LNHDA and CDR2 is SQIVND (reference sequence). The CDR3 has 13 amino acids. The trim removed 8 bases at V and 5 bases at J, leaving 8 bases unmatched. The CDR3 DNA follows: TGTGCCAGTTGGGACAGCGATTTATATGGCTACACCTTC. This encodes CASWDSDLYGYTF. Full variable domain (rest looked up from reference TRBV19 and TRBJ1-2): DGGITQSPKYLFRKEGQNVTLSCEQNLNHDAMYWYRQDPGQGLRLIYYSQIVNDFQKGDIAEGYSVSREKKESFPLTVTSAQKNPTAFYLCASWDSDLYGYTFGSGTRLTVV.

The CDR3 sequence: CSVSPPGQHQETQYF. The CDR3 DNA sequence: TGCAGCGTTTCCCCCCCCGGACAGCACCAAGAGACCCAGTACTTC. The chain has TRBV29-1 and TRBJ2-5, with D possibly TRBD1 on 6 matching bases. Germline assignment: CDR1 SQVTM and CDR2 ANQGSEA. V gave up 5 bases and J gave up 0 bases, with 16 bases separating them. CDR3 length: 15 amino acids.

The chain has TRBV18 and TRBJ1-2; TRBD1 matches at 7 bases. Germline values: CDR1 KGHSH, CDR2 LQKENI. J gave up 1 base and V 3 bases, and 5 bases lay outside the gene matches. The CDR3 runs to 15 residues. The CDR3: CASSPPRGNNYGYTF. In DNA form, the CDR3 reads TGTGCCAGCTCACCCCCCAGGGGGAATAACTATGGCTACACCTTC.

This clone was picked up a small number of times. The gene calls are TRBV4-3 and TRBJ2-4; 10 nucleotides agree with TRBD2. Trimming at V came to 2 bases and at J to 6 bases, leaving 7 bases not matched to a gene. Germline V gene sequence: CDR1 LGHNA, CDR2 YSLEER. CDR3 length equals 16 residues. For the CDR3, the DNA is TGCGCCAGCAGCCAAACGACCCCTAGCGGGAGAAACATTCAGTACTTC. Its protein is CASSQTTPSGRNIQYF.

This clone was observed a few times. V and J are TRBV4-3 and TRBJ1-2; 9 nucleotides agree with TRBD1. The CDR3 runs to 14 residues. In germline, CDR1 is LGHNA, CDR2 YSLEER. The V and J ends lost 4 bases and 6 bases, in that order; junction bases with no gene match: 6. CDR3 DNA sequence: TGCGCCAGCAGCCTGACAGGGGGAAGGGATGGCTACACCTTC. Its translation is CASSLTGGRDGYTF.

The chain recombines TRBV7-2 with TRBJ2-2; D perhaps matches TRBD2 (5 bases). Trimming took 2 bases from V and 6 from J, leaving 13 bases between them. Looked up from germline, CDR1 is SGHTA and CDR2 is FQGNSA. The CDR3 is 15 residues long. This chain's CDR3 is CASSLYGESSGELFF. CDR3 sequence (DNA): TGTGCCAGCAGCTTATACGGGGAAAGTTCCGGGGAGCTGTTTTTT. The full variable domain, in which reference TRBV7-2 and TRBJ2-2 provide the parts outside the CDR3, is GAGVSQSPSNKVTEKGKDVELRCDPISGHTALYWYRQSLGQGLEFLIYFQGNSAPDKSGLPSDRFSAERTGGSVSTLTIQRTQQEDSAVYLCASSLYGESSGELFFGEGSRLTVL.

This clone was observed a few times. Other nucleotide sequences in the sample specify the same CDR3. The chain recombines TRBV29-1 with TRBJ2-7, with 10 bases identical to TRBD1. V shed 7 bases and J 4 bases; nucleotides not matched to a gene: 4. The CDR3 totals 12 residues. Germline values: CDR1 SQVTM, CDR2 ANQGSEA. CDR3 nucleotide sequence: TGCAGCGCCCGGACAGGGGGTTACGAGCAGTACTTC. It yields the protein CSARTGGYEQYF.

The J gene is TRBJ2-2, the V gene TRBV7-2; TRBD2 matches at 8 bases. Germline V gene lookup returns CDR1 SGHTA and CDR2 FQGNSA. The CDR3 contains 16 residues. Trimming removed 1 base from V and 4 bases from J; junction bases left unmatched: 5. The CDR3 region is CASSLVAGRFTGELFF. CDR3 coding DNA: TGTGCCAGCAGCTTAGTAGCGGGGAGATTCACCGGGGAGCTGTTTTTT.

This rearrangement joins TRBV5-6 to TRBJ1-2; 8 nucleotides agree with TRBD1. Trimming at V came to 2 bases and at J to 5 bases, leaving 11 bases not matched to a gene. This CDR3 is 16 amino acids long. Germline CDR1 is SGHDT and CDR2 is YYEEEE. The CDR3 sequence: CASSFLALDRGYGYTF. The CDR3 DNA reads TGTGCCAGCAGCTTCCTAGCCCTTGACAGGGGATATGGCTACACCTTC.

The chain is built from TRBV5-1 and TRBJ1-1; 8 bases align to TRBD1. The CDR3 has 15 residues. Germline V lookup: CDR1 SGHRS, CDR2 YFSETQ. V dropped 4 bases and J dropped 5; count of bases not matched to a gene: 10. CDR3 sequence reads: CASSPDRAGRTEAFF. The CDR3 DNA sequence: TGCGCCAGCAGCCCGGACAGGGCTGGAAGAACTGAAGCTTTCTTT.

This clone was counted a few times. The rearrangement links TRBV6-1 to TRBJ2-1, with 8 positions matching TRBD2. With 2 bases clipped from V and 0 bases from J, the junction kept 12 bases outside the gene matches. Per the germline V gene, CDR1 is MNHNS and CDR2 is SASEGT. There are 19 residues in the CDR3. CDR3 sequence (DNA): TGTGCCAGCAGTGAACCGGGACTAGTAGTGGCGAGCTCCTACAATGAGCAGTTCTTC. It translates to CASSEPGLVVASSYNEQFF.